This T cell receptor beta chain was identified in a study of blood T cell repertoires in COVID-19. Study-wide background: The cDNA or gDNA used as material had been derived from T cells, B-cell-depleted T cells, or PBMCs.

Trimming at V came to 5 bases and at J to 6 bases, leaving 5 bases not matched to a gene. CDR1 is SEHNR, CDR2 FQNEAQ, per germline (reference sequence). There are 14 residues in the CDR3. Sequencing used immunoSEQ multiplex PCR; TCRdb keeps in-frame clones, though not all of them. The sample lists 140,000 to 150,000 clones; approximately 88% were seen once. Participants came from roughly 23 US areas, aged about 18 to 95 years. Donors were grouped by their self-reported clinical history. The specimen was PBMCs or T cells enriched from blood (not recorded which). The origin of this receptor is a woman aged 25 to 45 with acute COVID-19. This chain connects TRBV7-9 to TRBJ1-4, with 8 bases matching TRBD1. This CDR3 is CASSRNRGDEKLFF. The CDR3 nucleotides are TGTGCCAGCAGCCGTAACAGGGGGGATGAAAAACTGTTTTTT.